The entry below describes one T cell receptor (beta chain). Deletions cut 2 bases from V and 6 bases from J, with 20 bases between. This CDR3 comprises 17 residues. The germline CDR1 and CDR2 sequences are MNHEY and SMNVEV (reference sequence). The data originate from a study of OX40 agonist ivuxolimab in advanced cancers. Patients were ineligible given autoimmune disease history or systemic immunosuppression. The method was immunoSEQ multiplex PCR; TCRdb's version includes in-frame clones alone and lacks a portion of them. The sample contains roughly 41,000 clones, 90% to 95% of which appear only once.

The specimen comprised CD4+ or CD8+ T cells sorted from blood, sampled in a trial of the OX40 agonist ivuxolimab. This TCR was sampled from an adult with an advanced solid tumor such as melanoma, head and neck, liver or kidney cancer. The chain employs TRBV27 and TRBJ2-1, with a weak D call TRBD2 (7 bases). CDR3 sequence (DNA): TGTGCCAGCAGTTTAATTCCGACTAGGGGGGGGACCAATGAGCAGTTCTTC. Protein: CASSLIPTRGGTNEQFF.